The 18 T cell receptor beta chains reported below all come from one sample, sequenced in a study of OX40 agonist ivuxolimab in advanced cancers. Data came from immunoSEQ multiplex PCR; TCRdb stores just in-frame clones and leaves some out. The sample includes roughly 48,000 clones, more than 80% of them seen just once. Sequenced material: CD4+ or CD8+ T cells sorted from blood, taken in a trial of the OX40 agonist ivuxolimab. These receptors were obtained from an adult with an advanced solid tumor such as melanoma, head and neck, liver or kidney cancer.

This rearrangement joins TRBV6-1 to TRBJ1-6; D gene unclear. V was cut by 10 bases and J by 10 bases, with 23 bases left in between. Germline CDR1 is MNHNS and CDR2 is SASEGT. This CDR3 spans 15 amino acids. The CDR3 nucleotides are TGTGCCACCACGCCCCCGACCCAAGTCCGGTCACCCCTCCACTTT. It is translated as CATTPPTQVRSPLHF.

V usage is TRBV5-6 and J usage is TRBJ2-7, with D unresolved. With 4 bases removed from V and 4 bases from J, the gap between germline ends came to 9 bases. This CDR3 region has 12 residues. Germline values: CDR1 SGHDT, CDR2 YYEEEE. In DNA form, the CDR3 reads TGTGCCAGCAGCAACCAATATTACGAGCAGTACTTC. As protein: CASSNQYYEQYF.

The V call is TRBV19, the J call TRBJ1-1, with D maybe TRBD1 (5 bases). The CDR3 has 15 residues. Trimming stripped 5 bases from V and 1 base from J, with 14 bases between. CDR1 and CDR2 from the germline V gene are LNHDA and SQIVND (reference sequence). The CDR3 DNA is TGTGCCAGTAGTCCTCCGGGACGCCAGAACACTGAAGCTTTCTTT. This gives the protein CASSPPGRQNTEAFF.

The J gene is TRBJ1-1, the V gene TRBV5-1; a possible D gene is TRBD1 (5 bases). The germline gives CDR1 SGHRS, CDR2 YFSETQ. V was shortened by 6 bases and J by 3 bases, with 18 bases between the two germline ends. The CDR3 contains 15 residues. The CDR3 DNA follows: TGCGCCAGCAAAGTGCTGACAGCAGCGGACACTGAAGCTTTCTTT. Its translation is CASKVLTAADTEAFF.

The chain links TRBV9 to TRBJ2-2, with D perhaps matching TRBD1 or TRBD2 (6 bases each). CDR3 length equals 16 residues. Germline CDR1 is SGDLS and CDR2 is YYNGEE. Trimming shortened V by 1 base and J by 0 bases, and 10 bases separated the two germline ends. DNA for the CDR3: TGTGCCAGCAGCGTAAGGAGGGGGGCGAACACCGGGGAGCTGTTTTTT. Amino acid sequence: CASSVRRGANTGELFF.

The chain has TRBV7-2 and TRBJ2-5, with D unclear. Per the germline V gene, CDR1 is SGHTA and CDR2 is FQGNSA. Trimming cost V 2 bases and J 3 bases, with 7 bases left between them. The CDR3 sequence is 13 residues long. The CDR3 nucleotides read TGTGCCAGCAGCTTAATTAGGAAAGAGACCCAGTACTTC. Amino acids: CASSLIRKETQYF.

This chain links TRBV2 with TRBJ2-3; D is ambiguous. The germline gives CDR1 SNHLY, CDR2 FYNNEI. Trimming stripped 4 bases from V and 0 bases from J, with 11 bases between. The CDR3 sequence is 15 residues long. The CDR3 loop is CASSGLAVSTDTQYF. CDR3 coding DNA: TGTGCCAGCAGTGGGCTGGCGGTAAGCACAGATACGCAGTATTTT. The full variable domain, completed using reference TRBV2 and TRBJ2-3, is EPEVTQTPSHQVTQMGQEVILRCVPISNHLYFYWYRQILGQKVEFLVSFYNNEISEKSEIFDDQFSVERPDGSNFTLKIRSTKLEDSAMYFCASSGLAVSTDTQYFGPGTRLTVL.

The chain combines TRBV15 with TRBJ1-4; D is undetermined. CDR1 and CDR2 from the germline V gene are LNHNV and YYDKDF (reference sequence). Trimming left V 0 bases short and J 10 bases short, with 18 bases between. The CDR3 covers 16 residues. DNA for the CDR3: TGTGCCACCAGCAGAGAGACGACGGGCCTAGCGGGAAAACTGTTTTTT. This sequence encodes CATSRETTGLAGKLFF.

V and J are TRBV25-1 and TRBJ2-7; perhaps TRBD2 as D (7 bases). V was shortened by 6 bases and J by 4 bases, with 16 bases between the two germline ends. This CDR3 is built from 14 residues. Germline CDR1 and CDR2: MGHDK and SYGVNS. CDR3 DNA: TGTGCCAGCAGAGGACACGGGGGGCTATACGAGCAGTACTTC. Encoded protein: CASRGHGGLYEQYF.

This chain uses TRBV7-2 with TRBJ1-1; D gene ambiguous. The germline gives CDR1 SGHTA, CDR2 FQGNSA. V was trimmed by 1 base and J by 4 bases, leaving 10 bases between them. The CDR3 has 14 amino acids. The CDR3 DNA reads TGTGCCAGCAGCTTAGTAGCCGGGATCACTGAAGCTTTCTTT. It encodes CASSLVAGITEAFF. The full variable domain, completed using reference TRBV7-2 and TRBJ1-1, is GAGVSQSPSNKVTEKGKDVELRCDPISGHTALYWYRQSLGQGLEFLIYFQGNSAPDKSGLPSDRFSAERTGGSVSTLTIQRTQQEDSAVYLCASSLVAGITEAFFGQGTRLTVV.

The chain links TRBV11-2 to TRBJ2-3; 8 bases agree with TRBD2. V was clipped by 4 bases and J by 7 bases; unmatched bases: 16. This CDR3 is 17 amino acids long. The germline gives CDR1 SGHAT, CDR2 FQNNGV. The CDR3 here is CASSSDSTSAALNTQYF. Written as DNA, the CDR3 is TGTGCCAGCAGCTCCGACTCGACTAGCGCTGCCCTTAATACGCAGTATTTT.

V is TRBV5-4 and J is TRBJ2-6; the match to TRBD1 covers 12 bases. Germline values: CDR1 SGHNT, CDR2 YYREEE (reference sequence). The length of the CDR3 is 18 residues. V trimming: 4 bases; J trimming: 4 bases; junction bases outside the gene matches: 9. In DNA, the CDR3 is TGTGCCAGCAGCGCATCGGGACAGGGGGCGCGGGGGGCCAACGTCCTGACTTTC. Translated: CASSASGQGARGANVLTF.

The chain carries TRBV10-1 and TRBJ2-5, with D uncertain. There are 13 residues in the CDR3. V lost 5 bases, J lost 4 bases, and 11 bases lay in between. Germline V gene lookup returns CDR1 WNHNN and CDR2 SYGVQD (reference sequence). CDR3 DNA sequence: TGCGCCAGCAGTTCCATCCGTGGAGAGACCCAGTACTTC. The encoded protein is CASSSIRGETQYF.

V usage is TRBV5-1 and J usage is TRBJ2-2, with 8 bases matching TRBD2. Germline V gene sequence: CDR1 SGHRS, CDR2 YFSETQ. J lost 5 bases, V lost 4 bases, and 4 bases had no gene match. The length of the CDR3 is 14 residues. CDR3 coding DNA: TGCGCCAGCAGCACACGACTAGCGACCGGGGAGCTGTTTTTT. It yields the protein CASSTRLATGELFF.

The CDR3 is CASSEYGGTRETQYF. The CDR3 coding sequence is TGTGCCAGCAGTGAATACGGGGGTACAAGAGAGACCCAGTACTTC. The chain couples TRBV25-1 to TRBJ2-5; weak D call: TRBD2 (6 bases). From germline, CDR1 is MGHDK and CDR2 SYGVNS. V dropped 0 bases and J dropped 4 bases, with 12 bases sitting between them. CDR3 length: 15 amino acids.

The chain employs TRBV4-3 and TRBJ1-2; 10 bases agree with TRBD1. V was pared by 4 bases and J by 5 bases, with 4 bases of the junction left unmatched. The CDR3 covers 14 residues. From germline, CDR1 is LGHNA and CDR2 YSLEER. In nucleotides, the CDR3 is TGCGCCAGCAGCCGGGACAGGGGAGGGTATGGCTACACCTTC. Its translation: CASSRDRGGYGYTF.

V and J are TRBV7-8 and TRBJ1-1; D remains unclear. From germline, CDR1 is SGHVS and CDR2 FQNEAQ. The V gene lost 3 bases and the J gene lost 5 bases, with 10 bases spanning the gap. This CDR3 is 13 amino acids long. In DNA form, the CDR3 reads TGTGCCAGCAGCTTTGGGGTTGGGACTGAAGCTTTCTTT. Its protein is CASSFGVGTEAFF.

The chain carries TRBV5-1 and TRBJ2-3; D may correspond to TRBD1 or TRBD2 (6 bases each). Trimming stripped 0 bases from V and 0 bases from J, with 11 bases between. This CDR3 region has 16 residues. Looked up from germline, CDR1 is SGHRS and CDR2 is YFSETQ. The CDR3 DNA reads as TGCGCCAGCAGCTTGGAGGGGGGTGCTAGCACAGATACGCAGTATTTT. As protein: CASSLEGGASTDTQYF. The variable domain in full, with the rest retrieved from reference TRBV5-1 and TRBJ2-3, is KAGVTQTPRYLIKTRGQQVTLSCSPISGHRSVSWYQQTPGQGLQFLFEYFSETQRNKGNFPGRFSGRQFSNSRSEMNVSTLELGDSALYLCASSLEGGASTDTQYFGPGTRLTVL.